This T cell receptor (beta chain) was recorded in a study of early stage breast cancer tumors. Study-wide background: About 80% of the 16 invasive tumors were ER+, PR+ and HER2-. Samples were sequenced at 9 to 10-fold average coverage.

Blood replicates held 0.5 ug DNA, tumor or normal breast roughly 1.5 ug, two each. Generated by immunoSEQ multiplex PCR, the TCRdb table keeps only in-frame clones and is missing some. The table lists around 51,000 clones, just under 80% of them singletons. Points on this clone: No antigen is known for it.

Trimming pared 5 bases from V and 1 base from J, leaving 11 bases between. The CDR3 totals 14 residues. Germline CDR1 is SGHNT and CDR2 is YENEEA. Whole-study findings and limits: Bulk DNA sequencing of unsorted cells missed chain pairing and markers.

The chain couples TRBV11-3 to TRBJ1-1; tentative D call: TRBD1 (5 bases). The receptor comes from a person aged 40-50 years with breast cancer. Sequenced input: blood. CDR3 residues: CASSRQTANTEAFF. The DNA of the CDR3 is TGTGCCAGCAGCCGCCAGACAGCGAACACTGAAGCTTTCTTT.